The next 32 T cell receptor beta chains were all read from a single sample in a study of blood T cell repertoires in COVID-19. TCRdb's table, derived via immunoSEQ multiplex PCR, lists solely in-frame clones and lacks some. The sample consists of 150,000 or so clones, roughly 90% of them appearing once. Sequenced material: PBMCs or T cells enriched from blood (not recorded which). All receptors derive from a woman in her thirties with acute COVID-19.

The chain links TRBV6-5 to TRBJ2-1; possible D gene TRBD2, 5 bases. Trimming removed 6 bases from V and 1 base from J, with 13 bases in between. CDR3 size: 15 residues. From germline, CDR1 is MNHEY and CDR2 SVGAGI. The CDR3 nucleotides read TGTGCCAGCAGAATAGGTGGAGGATCCTACAATGAGCAGTTCTTC. This gives the protein CASRIGGGSYNEQFF.

The CDR3 bases are TGTGCCTGGACCCGACTAGGCCTACCCTACAATGAGCAGTTCTTC. Translated: CAWTRLGLPYNEQFF. The rearrangement joins TRBV30 to TRBJ2-1; D possibly corresponds to TRBD2 (6 bases). The V gene's germline CDR1 is GTSNPN and CDR2 SVGIG (reference sequence). The V and J ends lost 4 bases and 2 bases respectively, with 15 bases between them. This CDR3 spans 15 amino acids. The full variable domain, in which reference TRBV30 and TRBJ2-1 provide the parts outside the CDR3, is SQTIHQWPATLVQPVGSPLSLECTVEGTSNPNLYWYRQAAGRGLQLLFYSVGIGQISSEVPQNLSASRPQDRQFILSSKKLLLSDSGFYLCAWTRLGLPYNEQFFGPGTRLTVL.

The CDR3 coding sequence is TGTGCCAGCACCACAGATAACACTGAAGCTTTCTTT. Translating gives CASTTDNTEAFF. The chain recombines TRBV28 with TRBJ1-1, with D uncertain. This CDR3 comprises 12 residues. V lost 7 bases, J lost 2 bases, and 8 bases lay in between. Germline CDR1 and CDR2: MDHEN and SYDVKM.

The chain uses TRBV5-1 and TRBJ2-5, with 9 bases matching TRBD2. The V and J ends lost 6 bases and 2 bases, in that order; junction bases with no gene match: 8. This CDR3 comprises 15 residues. Germline V gene lookup returns CDR1 SGHRS and CDR2 YFSETQ. DNA for the CDR3: TGCGCCAGCACCGTAGCGGGAGCGGGGCAAGAGACCCAGTACTTC. It is translated as CASTVAGAGQETQYF.

V gene TRBV19 combines with J gene TRBJ2-7; 9 nucleotides align to TRBD1. CDR3 length: 14 amino acids. The germline CDR1 and CDR2 sequences are LNHDA and SQIVND (reference sequence). The V and J ends lost 4 bases and 7 bases, in that order; junction bases with no gene match: 8. The CDR3 spells CASSTQQGAGEQYF. In nucleotides, the CDR3 is TGTGCCAGTAGTACCCAACAGGGGGCCGGAGAGCAGTACTTC.

In regard to this clone: Other nucleotide sequences from this sample produce the same CDR3. V is TRBV28 and J is TRBJ2-7; D gene unclear. Trimming cost V 3 bases and J 3 bases, with 3 bases left between them. Looked up from germline, CDR1 is MDHEN and CDR2 is SYDVKM. The CDR3 length is 11 residues. The CDR3 here is CASSFSYEQYF. CDR3 nucleotide sequence: TGTGCCAGCAGTTTTAGCTACGAGCAGTACTTC. The full variable domain, completed using reference TRBV28 and TRBJ2-7, is DVKVTQSSRYLVKRTGEKVFLECVQDMDHENMFWYRQDPGLGLRLIYFSYDVKMKEKGDIPEGYSVSREKKERFSLILESASTNQTSMYLCASSFSYEQYFGPGTRLTVT.

The chain combines TRBV9 with TRBJ2-5; D perhaps matches TRBD2 (7 bases). V was shortened by 0 bases and J by 4 bases, with 13 bases between the two germline ends. The CDR3 has 15 amino acids. Per germline, CDR1 SGDLS and CDR2 YYNGEE. The CDR3 region is CASSVVGGRGETQYF. DNA for the CDR3: TGTGCCAGCAGCGTAGTGGGGGGGCGCGGAGAGACCCAGTACTTC. Looking up the rest from reference TRBV9 and TRBJ2-5 gives the full variable domain: DSGVTQTPKHLITATGQRVTLRCSPRSGDLSVYWYQQSLDQGLQFLIQYYNGEERAKGNILERFSAQQFPDLHSELNLSSLELGDSALYFCASSVVGGRGETQYFGPGTRLLVL.

The DNA of the CDR3 is TGTGCCAGCAGTGGACTTGGACAGGGTAATCGTGGCTACACCTTC. This gives the protein CASSGLGQGNRGYTF. The chain has TRBV25-1 and TRBJ1-2; the match to TRBD1 covers 8 bases. Germline CDR1 is MGHDK and CDR2 is SYGVNS. There are 15 residues in the CDR3. Trimming removed 4 bases from V and 7 bases from J; junction bases left unmatched: 11.

V gene TRBV5-4 combines with J gene TRBJ2-7, with 7 bases lining up with TRBD1. CDR3 length: 13 amino acids. V lost 7 bases to trimming and J lost 3 bases; unmatched junction nucleotides: 7. CDR1 and CDR2 (germline): SGHNT, YYREEE (reference sequence). Written as DNA, the CDR3 is TGTGCCAGCCGGGACAGCATGGGCTACGAGCAGTACTTC. Protein product: CASRDSMGYEQYF.

The chain is built from TRBV19 and TRBJ1-1; tentative D call: TRBD1 (5 bases). Germline CDR1 is LNHDA and CDR2 is SQIVND (reference sequence). The CDR3 totals 14 residues. V was cut by 9 bases and J by 4 bases, with 18 bases left in between. The chain's CDR3 is CASLEGPGGTEAFF. CDR3 coding DNA: TGTGCCAGCTTAGAGGGGCCGGGGGGCACTGAAGCTTTCTTT.

The chain employs TRBV10-3 and TRBJ2-1, with D tentatively TRBD2 (6 bases). Germline assignment: CDR1 ENHRY and CDR2 SYGVKD. The ends were cut back, 10 bases at V and 2 bases at J, with 12 bases in the middle. The CDR3 loop spans 13 amino acids. CDR3 amino acids: CATLSGPYNEQFF. The CDR3 bases are TGTGCCACCCTTAGCGGCCCCTACAATGAGCAGTTCTTC.

V gene TRBV6-6 combines with J gene TRBJ2-5; 9 bases fit TRBD1. The CDR3 runs to 15 residues. CDR1 is MNHNY, CDR2 SVGAGI, per germline (reference sequence). With V trimmed by 2 bases and J by 5 bases, 6 bases remained unmatched. CDR3 sequence (DNA): TGTGCCAGCAGTTACGGGGACAGGGACGGGGAGACCCAGTACTTC. It translates to CASSYGDRDGETQYF.

The chain combines TRBV28 with TRBJ2-7; 7 nucleotides agree with TRBD2. Germline V gene data show CDR1 as MDHEN and CDR2 as SYDVKM. V shed 4 bases and J 1 base; nucleotides not matched to a gene: 1. CDR3 size: 13 residues. Here the CDR3 DNA reads TGTGCCAGCAGTTGGGGGGGATCCTACGAGCAGTACTTC. Translation gives CASSWGGSYEQYF. Full variable domain (remainder filled in from reference TRBV28 and TRBJ2-7): DVKVTQSSRYLVKRTGEKVFLECVQDMDHENMFWYRQDPGLGLRLIYFSYDVKMKEKGDIPEGYSVSREKKERFSLILESASTNQTSMYLCASSWGGSYEQYFGPGTRLTVT.

The chain combines TRBV20-1 with TRBJ2-2; TRBD1 is a possible D gene (6 bases). V was trimmed by 6 bases and J by 9 bases, leaving 11 bases between them. This CDR3 comprises 11 residues. The germline gives CDR1 DFQATT, CDR2 SNEGSKA (reference sequence). DNA of the CDR3: TGCAGTGCCAGACAGGTCCGGGAGCTGTTTTTT. Protein sequence: CSARQVRELFF.

The chain joins TRBV6-4 to TRBJ1-1; no definite D call. Trimming stripped 5 bases from V and 6 bases from J, with 10 bases between. The CDR3 covers 12 residues. Looked up from germline, CDR1 is MRHNA and CDR2 is SNTAGT. CDR3 region: CASSLGGAEAFF. Here the CDR3 DNA reads TGTGCCAGCAGTCTCGGAGGAGCTGAAGCTTTCTTT.

The CDR3 sequence is CASSANTGLAAGNTIYF. The CDR3 DNA is TGTGCCAGCTCAGCAAACACAGGGCTGGCGGCCGGAAACACCATATATTTT. This chain links TRBV18 with TRBJ1-3; D may be TRBD1 (6 bases). The CDR3 sequence is 17 residues long. Trimming stripped 5 bases from V and 4 bases from J, with 21 bases between. Per germline, CDR1 KGHSH and CDR2 LQKENI.

The rearrangement uses TRBV28 and TRBJ2-7; 7 bases fit TRBD2. Trimming cost V 7 bases and J 2 bases; bases outside gene matches: 8. Germline CDR1 MDHEN, CDR2 SYDVKM. The CDR3 spans 14 residues. CDR3 sequence (DNA): TGTGCCAGCACATCTGGACTAGGGACCTACGAGCAGTACTTC. Residues: CASTSGLGTYEQYF.

The chain is built from TRBV2 and TRBJ1-4; TRBD1 might be the D (5 bases). This CDR3 has 15 residues. Germline V gene sequence: CDR1 SNHLY, CDR2 FYNNEI. V dropped 6 bases and J dropped 4 bases, with 15 bases sitting between them. CDR3 residues: CASSGTLGGNEKLFF. The CDR3 DNA sequence: TGTGCCAGCAGCGGGACTCTCGGGGGTAATGAAAAACTGTTTTTT. The whole variable domain, remainder taken from reference TRBV2 and TRBJ1-4, is EPEVTQTPSHQVTQMGQEVILRCVPISNHLYFYWYRQILGQKVEFLVSFYNNEISEKSEIFDDQFSVERPDGSNFTLKIRSTKLEDSAMYFCASSGTLGGNEKLFFGSGTQLSVL.

CDR3 in amino acids: CASRSYRGLADTIYF. The CDR3 DNA sequence: TGTGCCAGCAGGTCCTACAGGGGGCTGGCGGACACCATATATTTT. The chain combines TRBV28 with TRBJ1-3; 9 bases are a match to TRBD1. Germline CDR1 reads MDHEN; CDR2 reads SYDVKM. V dropped 6 bases and J dropped 8; count of bases not matched to a gene: 11. The CDR3 runs 15 residues.

The CDR3 loop is CAWSPTGIGHTNEKLFF. The CDR3 nucleotides are TGTGCCTGGAGCCCGACAGGAATCGGACACACTAATGAAAAACTGTTTTTT. The V and J genes are TRBV30 and TRBJ1-4; TRBD1 might be the D (6 bases). In germline, CDR1 is GTSNPN, CDR2 SVGIG (reference sequence). V was cut by 3 bases and J by 2 bases, with 19 bases left in between. This CDR3 is built from 17 residues.

This chain joins TRBV4-1 and TRBJ1-2; D is possibly TRBD1 (6 bases). V shed 4 bases and J shed 8 bases, with 17 bases lying between them. The CDR3 length is 14 residues. Germline CDR1 reads MGHRA; CDR2 reads YSYEKL. The CDR3 region has the DNA TGCGCCAGCAGCCGGGACACCAAGGGCTTCGGCTACACCTTC. Translation gives CASSRDTKGFGYTF.

The chain combines TRBV7-9 with TRBJ1-6, with 10 bases aligning to TRBD1. The junction had 6 bases not matched to a gene; V was cut back by 3 bases and J by 10 bases. Germline V gene sequence: CDR1 SEHNR, CDR2 FQNEAQ (reference sequence). The length of the CDR3 is 15 residues. DNA for the CDR3: TGTGCCAGCAGCTTCTTAAGGACAGGGGGATCACCCCTCCACTTT. Protein sequence: CASSFLRTGGSPLHF.

V gene TRBV5-5 combines with J gene TRBJ1-5; D call uncertain. CDR1 is SGHKS, CDR2 YYEKEE, per germline (reference sequence). With 2 bases removed from V and 2 bases from J, the gap between germline ends came to 14 bases. The CDR3 sequence is 16 residues long. The CDR3 spells CASSLHSSGGNQPQHF. CDR3 nucleotide sequence: TGTGCCAGCAGCTTACATAGTTCCGGAGGCAATCAGCCCCAGCATTTT.

The chain has TRBV14 and TRBJ2-5; D gene unclear. The V and J ends lost 2 bases and 1 base respectively, with 8 bases between them. CDR1 SGHDN and CDR2 FVKESK come from the germline V gene. The CDR3 consists of 14 residues. CDR3 coding DNA: TGTGCCAGCAGCCAACTAGTGTCCCAAGAGACCCAGTACTTC. Amino acids: CASSQLVSQETQYF.

The J gene is TRBJ2-1, the V gene TRBV30; D may be TRBD2 (5 bases). Germline CDR1 reads GTSNPN; CDR2 reads SVGIG (reference sequence). This CDR3 has 17 amino acids. Trimming pared 3 bases from V and 4 bases from J, leaving 22 bases between. The CDR3 here is CAWREGRRPLPYNEQFF. DNA of the CDR3: TGTGCCTGGAGAGAGGGTCGGAGGCCCCTACCTTACAATGAGCAGTTCTTC.

The rearrangement links TRBV9 to TRBJ2-7; 8 bases fit TRBD2. The germline V gene has CDR1 SGDLS and CDR2 YYNGEE. The junction had 12 bases not matched to a gene; V was cut back by 4 bases and J by 3 bases. This CDR3 has 16 residues. The CDR3 DNA reads TGTGCCAGCAGCCCCCTTGGTGGTAGCGGGAACTACGAGCAGTACTTC. The encoded protein is CASSPLGGSGNYEQYF.

This clone was recorded once. CDR3 amino acids: CASSYPDRDYEQYF. CDR3 DNA: TGTGCCAGCAGCTACCCGGACAGGGACTACGAGCAGTACTTC. The chain uses TRBV7-9 and TRBJ2-7; TRBD1 agrees at 8 bases. With V trimmed by 4 bases and J by 3 bases, 5 bases remained unmatched. Germline lookup yields CDR1 SEHNR and CDR2 FQNEAQ (reference sequence). This CDR3 region has 14 residues. The full variable domain, completed using reference TRBV7-9 and TRBJ2-7, is DTGVSQNPRHKITKRGQNVTFRCDPISEHNRLYWYRQTLGQGPEFLTYFQNEAQLEKSRLLSDRFSAERPKGSFSTLEIQRTEQGDSAMYLCASSYPDRDYEQYFGPGTRLTVT.

The chain is built from TRBV5-1 and TRBJ2-7; D gene unclear. This CDR3 comprises 15 residues. V shed 0 bases and J shed 1 base, with 11 bases lying between them. The germline V gene encodes CDR1 SGHRS and CDR2 YFSETQ. CDR3 residues: CASSLGPGSSYEQYF. The CDR3 DNA reads as TGCGCCAGCAGCTTGGGCCCAGGTTCATCCTACGAGCAGTACTTC. The full variable domain, rest sourced from reference TRBV5-1 and TRBJ2-7, is KAGVTQTPRYLIKTRGQQVTLSCSPISGHRSVSWYQQTPGQGLQFLFEYFSETQRNKGNFPGRFSGRQFSNSRSEMNVSTLELGDSALYLCASSLGPGSSYEQYFGPGTRLTVT.

V usage is TRBV10-3 and J usage is TRBJ1-1; 7 positions match TRBD1. This CDR3 has 14 residues. The J segment lost 1 base and the V segment lost 6 bases, leaving 5 bases of the junction unmatched. Germline CDR1 and CDR2: ENHRY and SYGVKD. The CDR3 region is CAIREGGGNTEAFF. The DNA of the CDR3 is TGTGCCATCAGAGAAGGGGGCGGGAACACTGAAGCTTTCTTT.

V gene TRBV19 combines with J gene TRBJ2-2, with TRBD2 as a possible D gene (5 bases). This CDR3 has 14 amino acids. Trimming shortened V by 3 bases and J by 4 bases, and 9 bases separated the two germline ends. The V gene's germline CDR1 is LNHDA and CDR2 SQIVND (reference sequence). CDR3 protein: CASSMRRVTGELFF. CDR3 DNA: TGTGCCAGTAGTATGAGGCGGGTCACCGGGGAGCTGTTTTTT.

The chain recombines TRBV11-2 with TRBJ2-1; 9 bases map to TRBD2. J gave up 8 bases and V 8 bases, and 13 bases lay outside the gene matches. The CDR3 is made up of 15 amino acids. CDR1 and CDR2 (germline): SGHAT, FQNNGV. This CDR3 is CASLISGSVIDEQFF. The DNA for the CDR3 is TGTGCCAGCTTAATTAGCGGGAGTGTCATCGATGAGCAGTTCTTC.

This rearrangement joins TRBV4-1 to TRBJ1-5, with no clear D. This CDR3 comprises 13 residues. V lost 5 bases and J lost 4, with 9 bases in between. Germline CDR1 MGHRA, CDR2 YSYEKL. The chain's CDR3 is CASSVTGNQPQHF. DNA for the CDR3: TGCGCCAGCAGCGTCACCGGGAATCAGCCCCAGCATTTT.